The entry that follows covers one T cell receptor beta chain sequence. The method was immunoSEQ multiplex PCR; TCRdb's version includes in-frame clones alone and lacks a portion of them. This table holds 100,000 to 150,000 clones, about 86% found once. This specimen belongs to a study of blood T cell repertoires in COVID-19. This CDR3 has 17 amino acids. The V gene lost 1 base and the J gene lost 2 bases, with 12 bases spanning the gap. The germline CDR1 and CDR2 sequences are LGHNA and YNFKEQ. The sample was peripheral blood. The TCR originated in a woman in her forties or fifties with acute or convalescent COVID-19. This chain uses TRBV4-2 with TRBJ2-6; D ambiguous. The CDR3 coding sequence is TGTGCCAGCAGCCAAGGCCCGATCGCGACTGGGGCCAACGTCCTGACTTTC. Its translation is CASSQGPIATGANVLTF.